Each of the 10 T cell receptor beta chains below was sequenced from the same sample in a study of early T cells in non-severe SARS-CoV-2 infection. TCRdb analysed the 5' RACE reads with MiXCR anew, one entry per CDR3 protein. The sample includes around 80,000 distinct CDR3 sequences, about 11% seen only once; the top ten take approximately 12%. The specimen comprised whole blood, sampled at baseline. These receptor sequences come from an adult who was a healthcare worker with PCR-confirmed SARS-CoV-2 infection or an uninfected control (not recorded which).

The table lists this clonotype with many counts. The chain joins TRBV14 to TRBJ2-3, with TRBD1 matching over 10 bases. CDR3 size: 16 residues. Germline-derived CDR1 and CDR2 are SGHDN and FVKESK. With 4 bases clipped from V and 3 bases from J, the junction kept 7 bases outside the gene matches. For the CDR3, the DNA is TGTGCCAGCAGCCGCTTAGACAGGGGGCGAACAGATACGCAGTATTTT. Its translation is CASSRLDRGRTDTQYF.

CDR3 residues: CASSVTGIAEQFF. Here the CDR3 DNA reads TGTGCCAGCAGTGTCACAGGGATTGCTGAGCAGTTCTTC. J is TRBJ2-1 and V is TRBV6-1, with D possibly TRBD1 on 6 matching bases. Trimming left V 4 bases short and J 9 bases short, with 13 bases between. The CDR3 spans 13 residues. Germline CDR1 MNHNS, CDR2 SASEGT.

This clonotype was recorded a few times. V and J are TRBV4-1 and TRBJ2-3; either TRBD1 or TRBD2 may supply D (5 bases each). Germline CDR1 and CDR2: MGHRA and YSYEKL. V lost 4 bases to trimming and J lost 1 base, with 18 bases between them. The CDR3 spans 17 residues. CDR3 protein: CASSRAPSGTRTDTQYF. CDR3 sequence (DNA): TGCGCCAGCAGCCGAGCGCCCTCCGGGACCCGCACAGATACGCAGTATTTT.

The table lists this clonotype with many counts. The CDR3 nucleotides read TGTGCCAGTAGTATCGGCCCCGGGCGGGGAAATCAGCCCCAGCATTTT. Translated: CASSIGPGRGNQPQHF. V and J are TRBV19 and TRBJ1-5, with D unclear. This CDR3 region has 16 residues. Germline V gene sequence: CDR1 LNHDA, CDR2 SQIVND (reference sequence). With 3 bases removed from V and 4 bases from J, the gap between germline ends came to 16 bases. Complete variable domain (other parts from reference TRBV19 and TRBJ1-5): DGGITQSPKYLFRKEGQNVTLSCEQNLNHDAMYWYRQDPGQGLRLIYYSQIVNDFQKGDIAEGYSVSREKKESFPLTVTSAQKNPTAFYLCASSIGPGRGNQPQHFGDGTRLSIL.

The CDR3 loop is CASSLLGQGASYEQYF. The DNA of the CDR3 is TGTGCCAGCAGCTTACTCGGACAGGGGGCAAGCTACGAGCAGTACTTC. J is TRBJ2-7 and V is TRBV5-5; 11 nucleotides align to TRBD1. There are 16 residues in the CDR3. Trimming took 2 bases from V and 3 from J; bases not matched to a gene: 7. Germline V gene data show CDR1 as SGHKS and CDR2 as YYEKEE (reference sequence). The whole variable domain, remainder taken from reference TRBV5-5 and TRBJ2-7, is DAGVTQSPTHLIKTRGQQVTLRCSPISGHKSVSWYQQVLGQGPQFIFQYYEKEERGRGNFPDRFSARQFPNYSSELNVNALLLGDSALYLCASSLLGQGASYEQYFGPGTRLTVT.

This clonotype appeared a few times. The rearrangement links TRBV29-1 to TRBJ1-1; perhaps TRBD1 as D (6 bases). The length of the CDR3 is 13 residues. The V gene lost 7 bases and the J gene lost 6 bases, with 18 bases spanning the gap. Germline V gene data show CDR1 as SQVTM and CDR2 as ANQGSEA. DNA for the CDR3: TGCAGCGCCAGTACAGGGATTTTGTCTGAAGCTTTCTTT. Translation gives CSASTGILSEAFF.

This chain joins TRBV29-1 and TRBJ2-5, with TRBD1 matching over 7 bases. The CDR3 is 14 residues long. Germline CDR1 is SQVTM and CDR2 is ANQGSEA. V lost 6 bases and J lost 1; bases outside the gene matches: 8. DNA of the CDR3: TGCAGCGTGAGGGGGCGACGGTCCCAAGAGACCCAGTACTTC. This translates into CSVRGRRSQETQYF.

The chain links TRBV19 to TRBJ2-2; TRBD1 aligns across 8 bases. The V gene's germline CDR1 is LNHDA and CDR2 SQIVND (reference sequence). V was clipped by 5 bases and J by 7 bases; unmatched bases: 9. The CDR3 consists of 15 residues. In nucleotides, the CDR3 is TGTGCCAGTAGTCTCCTCTCAGGGGGCAACGGGGAGCTGTTTTTT. This codes for CASSLLSGGNGELFF.

The chain uses TRBV20-1 and TRBJ1-1; 7 bases are shared with TRBD1. Trimming took 6 bases from V and 1 from J; bases not matched to a gene: 8. The germline V gene has CDR1 DFQATT and CDR2 SNEGSKA (reference sequence). This CDR3 region has 14 residues. The CDR3 region has the DNA TGCAGTGCCTCCGGCAGGGGGGGGAACACTGAAGCTTTCTTT. It is translated as CSASGRGGNTEAFF.

The table lists this clonotype with many counts. The CDR3 DNA sequence: TGTGCCAGCAGCTTAAGAGCGCCAGGCGCATATAATTCACCCCTCCACTTT. This translates into CASSLRAPGAYNSPLHF. The gene calls are TRBV7-6 and TRBJ1-6, with unresolved D. The CDR3 has 17 amino acids. V was cut by 2 bases and J by 4 bases, with 15 bases left in between. CDR1 SGHVS and CDR2 FNYEAQ come from the germline V gene.